Each of the 26 T cell receptor beta chains below was sequenced from the same sample in a study of control samples from healthy donors and cancer patients. Some clones are missing from TCRdb's copy, which holds only in-frame ones; the method was immunoSEQ multiplex PCR. The data show about 71,000 clones, around nine tenths seen once. Sequencing input: PBMCs. All receptors come from a man in his sixties with lung cancer.

The CDR3: CASSASQADMNTEAFF. CDR3 coding DNA: TGTGCCAGCAGTGCGTCGCAGGCCGACATGAACACTGAAGCTTTCTTT. This chain uses TRBV11-3 with TRBJ1-1; D unresolved. V dropped 6 bases and J dropped 0 bases, with 17 bases sitting between them. There are 16 residues in the CDR3. In germline, CDR1 is SGHNT, CDR2 YENEEA.

The CDR3 DNA reads TGTGCCAGCAGTTACTACAGTTTAGGAGCGGAAGGCTACACCTTC. This translates into CASSYYSLGAEGYTF. V gene TRBV5-8 combines with J gene TRBJ1-2; D gene unclear. The V end lost 5 bases, the J end lost 8 bases, and 22 bases lay between the germline ends. Germline V gene data show CDR1 as SGHTS and CDR2 as YDEGEE. The CDR3 is 15 amino acids.

The V and J genes are TRBV7-2 and TRBJ2-7, with D perhaps matching TRBD1 (6 bases). The CDR3 length is 14 residues. Trimming removed 2 bases at V and 0 bases at J, with 8 bases between. Germline V gives CDR1 SGHTA, CDR2 FQGNSA. This CDR3 is CASSLQGSSYEQYF. CDR3 nucleotides: TGTGCCAGCAGCTTACAGGGGAGCTCCTACGAGCAGTACTTC.

Remarks on this clone: At one boundary the junction diverges from the germline segment, which might be a read error. V and J are TRBV5-1 and TRBJ2-1; D is unresolved. Germline values: CDR1 SGHRS, CDR2 YFSETQ. This CDR3 region has 14 residues. This CDR3 is CASSQQTSNNEQFF. DNA for the CDR3: TGCGCCAGCAGCCAACAAACCTCCAACAATGAGCAGTTCTTC.

The chain uses TRBV7-2 and TRBJ1-5, with 10 nucleotides matching TRBD1. CDR1 SGHTA and CDR2 FQGNSA come from the germline V gene. The ends lost 3 bases at V and 4 bases at J; junction bases unmatched: 3. The CDR3 covers 15 residues. The DNA of the CDR3 is TGTGCCAGCAGCTTTGGACAGGGGGTAAATCAGCCCCAGCATTTT. Translation gives CASSFGQGVNQPQHF.

The chain is built from TRBV3-1 (or the pseudogene TRBV3-2) and TRBJ1-6; possible D gene TRBD1, 6 bases. V was clipped by 5 bases and J by 7 bases, with 9 bases between them. CDR1 and CDR2 from the germline V gene are LGHDT and YNNKEL (reference sequence). The CDR3 covers 13 residues. CDR3 loop: CASSITGNSPLHF. In DNA form, the CDR3 reads TGTGCCAGCAGCATAACAGGGAATTCACCCCTCCACTTT.

This chain connects TRBV4-1 to TRBJ1-1, with D possibly TRBD1 on 6 matching bases. The germline V gene has CDR1 MGHRA and CDR2 YSYEKL. The CDR3 loop spans 14 amino acids. V lost 2 bases and J 0 bases, leaving 7 bases between the germline ends. This CDR3 reads CASSQNRVNTEAFF. CDR3 DNA sequence: TGCGCCAGCAGCCAAAACAGGGTGAACACTGAAGCTTTCTTT.

This clone was detected only once. CDR3 bases: TGTGCCAGCAGCCCGGGGGACAAATTCTATGGCTACACCTTC. Protein product: CASSPGDKFYGYTF. The chain carries TRBV11-2 and TRBJ1-2; a weak D match, TRBD1 (6 bases). Trimming removed 5 bases from V and 4 bases from J, with 14 bases in between. Germline V CDR1 and CDR2: SGHAT, FQNNGV. The CDR3 extends over 14 amino acids. The entire variable domain, with the rest obtained from reference TRBV11-2 and TRBJ1-2, is as follows: EAGVAQSPRYKIIEKRQSVAFWCNPISGHATLYWYQQILGQGPKLLIQFQNNGVVDDSQLPKDRFSAERLKGVDSTLKIQPAKLEDSAVYLCASSPGDKFYGYTFGSGTRLTVV.

This clone was seen once. J is TRBJ1-1 and V is TRBV6-5; no definite D call. Germline V gives CDR1 MNHEY, CDR2 SVGAGI. This CDR3 has 14 residues. Trimming removed 2 bases from V and 1 base from J, with 8 bases in between. The CDR3 loop reads CASSYEKGNTEAFF. CDR3 coding DNA: TGTGCCAGCAGTTACGAAAAGGGGAACACTGAAGCTTTCTTT.

V usage is TRBV7-8 and J usage is TRBJ1-1; no clear D. This CDR3 region has 13 residues. Trimming left V 1 base short and J 3 bases short, with 6 bases between. Germline-derived CDR1 and CDR2 are SGHVS and FQNEAQ. The CDR3 DNA reads TGTGCCAGCAGCTTAGACAGTTACACTGAAGCTTTCTTT. Protein: CASSLDSYTEAFF.

The rearrangement links TRBV25-1 to TRBJ2-2; possibly TRBD1 for D (6 bases). CDR1 is MGHDK and CDR2 is SYGVNS in the germline V gene. The CDR3 loop spans 15 amino acids. V was cut by 2 bases and J by 2 bases, with 9 bases left in between. The chain's CDR3 is CASSESRGNTGELFF. CDR3 sequence (DNA): TGTGCCAGCAGTGAAAGCAGGGGTAACACCGGGGAGCTGTTTTTT.

This clone appeared a single time. The rearrangement uses TRBV2 and TRBJ2-3; D may be TRBD1 (5 bases). V was trimmed by 4 bases and J by 6 bases, leaving 11 bases between them. There are 13 residues in the CDR3. Germline values: CDR1 SNHLY, CDR2 FYNNEI. CDR3 nucleotide sequence: TGTGCCAGCAGTGGACAGTCAGGGGATACGCAGTATTTT. Encoded protein: CASSGQSGDTQYF.

The V and J genes are TRBV5-1 and TRBJ1-1; TRBD1 is a possible D gene (6 bases). The length of the CDR3 is 17 residues. Germline V gives CDR1 SGHRS, CDR2 YFSETQ. Trimming took off 4 bases at V and 0 bases at J, with 19 bases between the two ends. The CDR3 loop is CASSPTDSYIVNTEAFF. CDR3 bases: TGCGCCAGCAGCCCAACGGACAGTTATATCGTGAACACTGAAGCTTTCTTT.

This clone has a handful of counts. The chain recombines TRBV6-6 with TRBJ2-1; D may be TRBD2 (7 bases). CDR1 and CDR2 (germline): MNHNY, SVGAGI (reference sequence). The CDR3 is made up of 15 amino acids. Trimming left V 7 bases short and J 2 bases short, with 15 bases between. For the CDR3, the DNA is TGTGCCAGCACCCCCGGGGGGCGGACCTACAATGAGCAGTTCTTC. Its translation: CASTPGGRTYNEQFF.

V is TRBV3-1 (or the pseudogene TRBV3-2) and J is TRBJ1-4; tentative D call: TRBD1 (5 bases). Deletions cut 10 bases from V and 0 bases from J, with 9 bases between. The CDR3 is made up of 13 amino acids. Germline-derived CDR1 and CDR2 are LGHDT and YNNKEL (reference sequence). CDR3 region: CATTEATNEKLFF. The CDR3 DNA sequence: TGTGCCACGACAGAAGCAACTAATGAAAAACTGTTTTTT.

The chain has TRBV3-1 (or the pseudogene TRBV3-2) and TRBJ2-7; D gene uncertain. The germline V and J ends were trimmed by 4 bases and 4 bases, with 8 bases remaining between them. The CDR3 loop spans 12 amino acids. The germline gives CDR1 LGHDT, CDR2 YNNKEL (reference sequence). The CDR3 loop reads CASSPSGYEQYF. In DNA form, the CDR3 reads TGTGCCAGCAGCCCGAGTGGGTACGAGCAGTACTTC.

This chain joins TRBV18 and TRBJ2-1; possibly TRBD1 for D (6 bases). Trimming removed 3 bases at V and 3 bases at J, with 12 bases between. Germline lookup yields CDR1 KGHSH and CDR2 LQKENI. This CDR3 contains 15 residues. The CDR3 here is CASSPQGLGYNEQFF. CDR3 in DNA: TGTGCCAGCTCACCCCAGGGGTTGGGCTACAATGAGCAGTTCTTC.

J is TRBJ1-5 and V is TRBV14; 7 nucleotides match TRBD1. The junction had 1 base not matched to a gene; V was cut back by 5 bases and J by 3 bases. Germline V gene lookup returns CDR1 SGHDN and CDR2 FVKESK. This CDR3 is 13 amino acids long. The DNA of the CDR3 is TGTGCCAGCAGCGGGACAGTCAATCAGCCCCAGCATTTT. It codes for CASSGTVNQPQHF. Together with reference TRBV14 and TRBJ1-5, the CDR3 gives the full variable domain: EAGVTQFPSHSVIEKGQTVTLRCDPISGHDNLYWYRRVMGKEIKFLLHFVKESKQDESGMPNNRFLAERTGGTYSTLKVQPAELEDSGVYFCASSGTVNQPQHFGDGTRLSIL.

The J gene is TRBJ1-4, the V gene TRBV3-1 (or the pseudogene TRBV3-2); TRBD1 aligns across 7 bases. V lost 1 base, J lost 8 bases, and 16 bases stayed unmatched. The CDR3 runs 18 residues. Germline V gives CDR1 LGHDT, CDR2 YNNKEL (reference sequence). CDR3 sequence: CASSQGNSDRDGKEKLFF. CDR3 nucleotides: TGTGCCAGCAGCCAAGGGAACTCAGACAGGGACGGGAAAGAAAAACTGTTTTTT.

The chain joins TRBV7-2 to TRBJ2-5, with 9 bases fitting TRBD2. The CDR3 sequence is 15 residues long. CDR1 is SGHTA and CDR2 is FQGNSA in the germline V gene. With 5 bases clipped from V and 5 bases from J, the junction kept 9 bases outside the gene matches. CDR3 residues: CASSLRGGAGETQYF. As DNA, the CDR3 is TGTGCCAGCAGCCTTCGCGGGGGGGCCGGGGAGACCCAGTACTTC.

The V gene is TRBV6-5, the J gene TRBJ2-1, with TRBD2 matching 8 bases. The germline CDR1 and CDR2 sequences are MNHEY and SVGAGI. V shed 2 bases and J 8 bases; nucleotides not matched to a gene: 5. The CDR3 consists of 14 residues. The CDR3 spells CASSYRGGWDEQFF. In DNA form, the CDR3 reads TGTGCCAGCAGTTACCGGGGGGGCTGGGATGAGCAGTTCTTC.

The CDR3 DNA is TGTGCCAGCAGCTTCCGGGACAAGCATTTT. This encodes CASSFRDKHF. The chain is built from TRBV5-4 and TRBJ1-5; a possible D gene is TRBD1 (6 bases). V lost 2 bases and J 14 bases, leaving 8 bases between the germline ends. The CDR3 covers 10 residues. CDR1 SGHNT and CDR2 YYREEE come from the germline V gene (reference sequence).

This chain uses TRBV11-2 with TRBJ2-7; D is unresolved. Germline values: CDR1 SGHAT, CDR2 FQNNGV. This CDR3 has 16 residues. V lost 2 bases, J lost 0 bases, and 14 bases lay in between. The CDR3 nucleotides read TGTGCCAGCAGCTTAAAGGCGATGGGCGTCTCCTACGAGCAGTACTTC. It yields the protein CASSLKAMGVSYEQYF.

This chain uses TRBV6-5 with TRBJ1-2, with D hard to call. The length of the CDR3 is 13 residues. V was trimmed by 9 bases and J by 2 bases, leaving 13 bases between them. Germline loops: CDR1 MNHEY, CDR2 SVGAGI. CDR3 bases: TGTGCCAGTCCCATAAGTAGGAACTATGGCTACACCTTC. This gives the protein CASPISRNYGYTF.

To note about this clone: Germline and junction disagree at one end, which may indicate a read error. The rearrangement joins TRBV5-1 to TRBJ2-7; 8 nucleotides agree with TRBD1. Germline V gene sequence: CDR1 SGHRS, CDR2 YFSETQ. This CDR3 spans 18 amino acids. The CDR3 spells CARSLGQGAIGGSYEQYF. Here the CDR3 DNA reads TGCGCCCGCAGCTTGGGCCAGGGGGCAATTGGGGGATCCTACGAGCAGTACTTC. Looking up the rest from reference TRBV5-1 and TRBJ2-7 gives the full variable domain: KAGVTQTPRYLIKTRGQQVTLSCSPISGHRSVSWYQQTPGQGLQFLFEYFSETQRNKGNFPGRFSGRQFSNSRSEMNVSTLELGDSALYLCARSLGQGAIGGSYEQYFGPGTRLTVT.

The chain has TRBV7-2 and TRBJ1-6; a possible D gene is TRBD1 (6 bases). The CDR3 consists of 16 residues. Trimming pared 0 bases from V and 6 bases from J, leaving 12 bases between. CDR1 is SGHTA and CDR2 is FQGNSA in the germline V gene. The CDR3 coding sequence is TGTGCCAGCAGCTTAGCCCGACAGGCCCCTAATTCACCCCTCCACTTT. Its protein product is CASSLARQAPNSPLHF.